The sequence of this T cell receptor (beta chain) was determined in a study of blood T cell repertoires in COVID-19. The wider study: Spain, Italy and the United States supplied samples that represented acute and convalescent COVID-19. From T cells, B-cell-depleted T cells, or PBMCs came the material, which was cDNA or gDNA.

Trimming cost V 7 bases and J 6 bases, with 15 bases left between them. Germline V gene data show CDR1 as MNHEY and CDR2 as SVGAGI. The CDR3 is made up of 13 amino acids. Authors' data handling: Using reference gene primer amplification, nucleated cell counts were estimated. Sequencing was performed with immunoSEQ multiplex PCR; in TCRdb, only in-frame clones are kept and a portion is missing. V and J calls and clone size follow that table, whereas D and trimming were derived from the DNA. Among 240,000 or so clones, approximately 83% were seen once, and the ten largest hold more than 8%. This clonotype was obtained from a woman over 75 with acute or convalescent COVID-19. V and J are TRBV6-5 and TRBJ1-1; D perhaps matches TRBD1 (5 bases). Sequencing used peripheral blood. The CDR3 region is CASNLWGEPEAFF. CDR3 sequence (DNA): TGTGCCAGCAACCTTTGGGGGGAGCCTGAAGCTTTCTTT.